This T cell receptor (beta chain) was captured in a study of beta chain features in type 1 diabetes. Germline V gene data show CDR1 as SGHRS and CDR2 as YFSETQ. CDR3 size: 15 residues. V lost 3 bases and J lost 0; bases outside the gene matches: 5. All of the isolated RNA was reverse transcribed, so expressed TCRB transcripts were sequenced. This table comes from immunoSEQ multiplex PCR, and its TCRdb copy is limited to in-frame clones, with some not included. The table has 900,000 or so clones, roughly 16% seen once. The chain recombines TRBV5-1 with TRBJ2-5; 7 positions agree with TRBD1. The receptor was derived from a young woman in good health. The sample comprised naive CD4+ T cells from blood. The CDR3, as DNA: TGCGCCAGCAGCTCCCAACAGGGGCACCAAGAGACCCAGTACTTC. Amino acids: CASSSQQGHQETQYF.